The rows below give T cell receptor beta chains drawn from one sample of a study of PD-1 blockade in classical Hodgkin lymphoma. Measured with immunoSEQ multiplex PCR; TCRdb has only the in-frame clones, and not every one. The sample includes 47,000 or so clones, 73% of them seen just once. The source was peripheral blood mononuclear cells (PBMCs), collected at baseline. These receptors were obtained from a human donor with classical Hodgkin lymphoma. Both conserved end residues are trimmed from each CDR3. Fields, in order: CDR3 protein, clone size, J gene, V gene. Clone size appears in some rows only: once, few, many, or a class for an expanded clone.

CDR3: ASTSDRAGTGELF
size: -
J: TRBJ2-2
V: TRBV2

CDR3: ASSQVGAEAKNIQY
size: -
J: TRBJ2-4
V: TRBV4-2

CDR3: ASSLGLAEYTGELF
size: -
J: TRBJ2-2
V: TRBV7-9

CDR3: AQNSGQIFSGNTIY
size: few
J: TRBJ1-3
V: TRBV30

CDR3: ASSLDSDNEKLF
size: -
J: TRBJ1-4
V: TRBV5-1

CDR3: ASSFRGNTEAF
size: few
J: TRBJ1-1
V: TRBV7-9

CDR3: ASSSVLGTEAF
size: -
J: TRBJ1-1
V: TRBV5-1

CDR3: ASSPDSYGYT
size: -
J: TRBJ1-2
V: TRBV19

CDR3: ASSPNRVVNQPQH
size: -
J: TRBJ1-5
V: TRBV18

CDR3: ASSGDRVQPQH
size: few
J: TRBJ1-5
V: TRBV2

CDR3: ASSGLTGLDGYT
size: -
J: TRBJ1-2
V: TRBV6-1

CDR3: SVGTPINYGYT
size: -
J: TRBJ1-2
V: TRBV29-1

CDR3: ASSSGGLGAYEQY
size: -
J: TRBJ2-7
V: TRBV5-1

CDR3: ASRTGATNEKLF
size: -
J: TRBJ1-4
V: TRBV2

CDR3: ASSEGQFSYEQY
size: -
J: TRBJ2-7
V: TRBV6-1

CDR3: ASSQATGMEF
size: -
J: TRBJ2-1
V: TRBV19

CDR3: ATSREAGPTYEQY
size: -
J: TRBJ2-7
V: TRBV15

CDR3: ASSFGGQNTEAF
size: -
J: TRBJ1-1
V: TRBV5-1

CDR3: TSSQGTTSGRAGVHEQY
size: few
J: TRBJ2-7
V: TRBV1

CDR3: SSWGDRDGNTIY
size: -
J: TRBJ1-3
V: TRBV29-1

CDR3: ASSQQVPQYGYT
size: -
J: TRBJ1-2
V: TRBV28

CDR3: ASSPGQDPEAF
size: -
J: TRBJ1-1
V: TRBV18

CDR3: ASSESGIRGLRKDGYT
size: -
J: TRBJ1-2
V: TRBV10-2

CDR3: ASSFGGAKNTEAF
size: -
J: TRBJ1-1
V: TRBV5-8

CDR3: ASSLVGSSGNTIY
size: -
J: TRBJ1-3
V: TRBV5-1

CDR3: ASSLSLAASSYEQY
size: -
J: TRBJ2-7
V: TRBV27

CDR3: ASSLHQGMAF
size: -
J: TRBJ1-1
V: TRBV25-1

CDR3: ASRGALSNYGYT
size: few
J: TRBJ1-2
V: TRBV5-4

CDR3: SVGGTGEAF
size: -
J: TRBJ1-1
V: TRBV29-1

CDR3: ASRRTGGDYGYT
size: -
J: TRBJ1-2
V: TRBV2

CDR3: AISTGLAGGPSGDEQF
size: -
J: TRBJ2-1
V: TRBV10-3

CDR3: ASSPRQGRTGELF
size: -
J: TRBJ2-2
V: TRBV5-1

CDR3: AVRRGSMNTEAF
size: -
J: TRBJ1-1
V: TRBV27

CDR3: ASSQVGTSGGPLGTDTQY
size: -
J: TRBJ2-3
V: TRBV4-2

CDR3: ASSYWERQETQY
size: few
J: TRBJ2-5
V: TRBV6-4

CDR3: ASRTRGQGVSEAF
size: -
J: TRBJ1-1
V: TRBV27

CDR3: ASSYGSRAGELF
size: -
J: TRBJ2-2
V: TRBV6-6

CDR3: ASSVAPASSGGNTIY
size: -
J: TRBJ1-3
V: TRBV9

CDR3: ASSVTSAEAF
size: -
J: TRBJ1-1
V: TRBV2